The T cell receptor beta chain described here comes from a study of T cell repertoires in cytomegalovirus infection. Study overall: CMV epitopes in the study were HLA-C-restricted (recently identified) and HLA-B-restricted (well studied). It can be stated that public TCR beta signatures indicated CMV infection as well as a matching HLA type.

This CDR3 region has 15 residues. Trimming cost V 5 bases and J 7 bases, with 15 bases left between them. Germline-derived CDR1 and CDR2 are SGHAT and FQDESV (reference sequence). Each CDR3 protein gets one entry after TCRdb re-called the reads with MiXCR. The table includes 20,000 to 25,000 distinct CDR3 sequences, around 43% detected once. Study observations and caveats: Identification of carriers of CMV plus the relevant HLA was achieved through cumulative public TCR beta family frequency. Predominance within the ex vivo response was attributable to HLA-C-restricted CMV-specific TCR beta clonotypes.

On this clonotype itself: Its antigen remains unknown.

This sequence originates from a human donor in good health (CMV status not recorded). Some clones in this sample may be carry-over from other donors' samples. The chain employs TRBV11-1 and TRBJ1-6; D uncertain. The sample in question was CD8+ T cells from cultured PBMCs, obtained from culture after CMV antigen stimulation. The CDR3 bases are TGTGCCAGCAGCCTGTACTCCGGAGGCAATTCACCCCTCCACTTT. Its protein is CASSLYSGGNSPLHF.